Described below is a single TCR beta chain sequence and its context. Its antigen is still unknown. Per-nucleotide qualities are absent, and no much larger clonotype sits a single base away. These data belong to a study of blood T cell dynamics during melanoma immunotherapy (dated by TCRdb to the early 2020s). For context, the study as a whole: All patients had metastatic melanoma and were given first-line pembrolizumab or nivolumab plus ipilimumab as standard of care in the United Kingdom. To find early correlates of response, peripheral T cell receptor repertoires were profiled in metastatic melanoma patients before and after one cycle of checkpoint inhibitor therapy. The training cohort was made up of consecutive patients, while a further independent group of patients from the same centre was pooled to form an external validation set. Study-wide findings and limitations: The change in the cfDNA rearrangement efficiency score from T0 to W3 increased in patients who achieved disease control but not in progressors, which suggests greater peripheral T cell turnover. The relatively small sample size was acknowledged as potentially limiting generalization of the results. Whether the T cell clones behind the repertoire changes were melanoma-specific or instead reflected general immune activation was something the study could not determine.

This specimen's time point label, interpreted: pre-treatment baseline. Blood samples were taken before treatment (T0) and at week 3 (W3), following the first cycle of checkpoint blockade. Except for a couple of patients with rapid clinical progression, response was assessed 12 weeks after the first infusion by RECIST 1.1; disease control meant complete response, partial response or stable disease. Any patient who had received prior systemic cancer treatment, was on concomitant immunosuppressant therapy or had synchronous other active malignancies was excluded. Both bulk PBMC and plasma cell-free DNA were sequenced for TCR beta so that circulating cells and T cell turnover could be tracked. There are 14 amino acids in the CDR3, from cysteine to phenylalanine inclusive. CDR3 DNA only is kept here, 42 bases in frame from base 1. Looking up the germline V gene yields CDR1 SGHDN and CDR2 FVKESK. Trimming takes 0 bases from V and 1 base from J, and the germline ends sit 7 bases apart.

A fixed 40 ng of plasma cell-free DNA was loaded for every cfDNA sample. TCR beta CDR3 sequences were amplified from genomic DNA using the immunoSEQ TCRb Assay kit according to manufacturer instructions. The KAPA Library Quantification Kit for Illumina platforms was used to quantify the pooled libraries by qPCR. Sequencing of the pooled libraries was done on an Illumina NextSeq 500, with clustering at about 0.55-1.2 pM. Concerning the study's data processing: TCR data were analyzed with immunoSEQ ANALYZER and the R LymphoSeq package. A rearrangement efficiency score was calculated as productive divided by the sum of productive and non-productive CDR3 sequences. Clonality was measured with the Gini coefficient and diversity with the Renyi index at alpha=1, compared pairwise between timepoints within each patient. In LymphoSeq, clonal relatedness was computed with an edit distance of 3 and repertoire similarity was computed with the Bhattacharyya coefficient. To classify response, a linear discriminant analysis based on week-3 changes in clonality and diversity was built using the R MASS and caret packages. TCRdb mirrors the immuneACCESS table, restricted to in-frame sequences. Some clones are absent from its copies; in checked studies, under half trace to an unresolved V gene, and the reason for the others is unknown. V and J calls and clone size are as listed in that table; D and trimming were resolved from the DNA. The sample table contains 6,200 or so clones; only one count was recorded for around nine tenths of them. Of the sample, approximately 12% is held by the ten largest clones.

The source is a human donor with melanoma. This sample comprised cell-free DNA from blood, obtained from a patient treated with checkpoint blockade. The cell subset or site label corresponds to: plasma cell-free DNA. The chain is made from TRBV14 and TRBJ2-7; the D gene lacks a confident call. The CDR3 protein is CASSQESLSYEQYF. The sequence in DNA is TGTGCCAGCAGCCAAGAGTCGCTTTCCTACGAGCAGTACTTC. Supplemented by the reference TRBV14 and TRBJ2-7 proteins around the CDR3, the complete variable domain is EAGVTQFPSHSVIEKGQTVTLRCDPISGHDNLYWYRRVMGKEIKFLLHFVKESKQDESGMPNNRFLAERTGGTYSTLKVQPAELEDSGVYFCASSQESLSYEQYFGPGTRLTVT.